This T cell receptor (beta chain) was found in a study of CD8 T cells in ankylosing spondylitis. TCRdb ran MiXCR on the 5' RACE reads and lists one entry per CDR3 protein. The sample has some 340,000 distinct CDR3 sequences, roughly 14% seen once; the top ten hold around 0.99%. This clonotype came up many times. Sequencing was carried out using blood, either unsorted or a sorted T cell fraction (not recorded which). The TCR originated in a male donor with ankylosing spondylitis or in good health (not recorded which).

Here the CDR3 reads CASTLGTGGNTEAFF. DNA for the CDR3: TGTGCCAGCACCCTGGGGACAGGGGGGAACACTGAAGCTTTCTTT. This chain links TRBV12-3 or TRBV12-4 with TRBJ1-1; TRBD1 aligns across 11 bases. This CDR3 region has 15 residues. The trim removed 7 bases at V and 1 base at J, leaving 5 bases unmatched.